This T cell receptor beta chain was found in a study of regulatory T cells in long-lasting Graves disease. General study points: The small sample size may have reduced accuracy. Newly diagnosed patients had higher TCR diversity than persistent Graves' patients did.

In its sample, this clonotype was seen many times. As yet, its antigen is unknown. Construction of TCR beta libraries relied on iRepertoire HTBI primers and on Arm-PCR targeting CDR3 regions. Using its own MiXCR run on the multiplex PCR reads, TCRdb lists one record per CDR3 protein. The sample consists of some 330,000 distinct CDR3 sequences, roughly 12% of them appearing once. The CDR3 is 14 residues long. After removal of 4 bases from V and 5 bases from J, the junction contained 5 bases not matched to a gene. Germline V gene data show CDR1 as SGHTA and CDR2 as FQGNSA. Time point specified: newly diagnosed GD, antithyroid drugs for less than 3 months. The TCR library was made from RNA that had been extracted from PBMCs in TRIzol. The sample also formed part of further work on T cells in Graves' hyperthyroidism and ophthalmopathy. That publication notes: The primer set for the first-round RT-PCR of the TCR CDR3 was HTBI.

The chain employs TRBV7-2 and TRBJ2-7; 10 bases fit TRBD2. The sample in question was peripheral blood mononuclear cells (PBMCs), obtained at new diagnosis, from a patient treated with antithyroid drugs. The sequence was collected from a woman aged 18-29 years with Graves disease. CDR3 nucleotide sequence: TGTGCCAGCAGCTATCTAGCGGGAGTCCACGAGCAGTACTTC. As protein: CASSYLAGVHEQYF.